These 29 T cell receptor beta chains were all obtained from the same sample, sequenced in a study of cytomegalovirus exposure and HLA in healthy donors (TCRdb year 2017). Receptor libraries were prepared by the immunoSEQ multiplex PCR assay. The table was pulled from immuneACCESS by TCRdb, which kept in-frame rearrangements only. Such tables lose some clones; where checked, under half of the loss comes from unresolved V genes, and the rest has no known cause. This sample is represented by 82,000 or so clones; 90% to 95% of them were singletons. The ten largest clones represent 0.6% to 0.7% of the sample. The sequenced sample was PBMCs. The receptors shown here come from a woman aged 18-29 years in good health and CMV-seronegative.

J is TRBJ2-1 and V is TRBV9, with D possibly matching TRBD2 (5 bases). The germline V gene encodes CDR1 SGDLS and CDR2 YYNGEE. This CDR3 spans 15 amino acids. V was pared by 0 bases and J by 3 bases, with 10 bases between. The CDR3 spells CASSVAGNGYNEQFF. CDR3 nucleotides: TGTGCCAGCAGCGTAGCCGGGAACGGCTACAATGAGCAGTTCTTC.

The V and J genes are TRBV7-6 and TRBJ2-7, with 7 bases lining up with TRBD1. Trimming took 5 bases from V and 2 from J; bases not matched to a gene: 9. Germline V gene data show CDR1 as SGHVS and CDR2 as FNYEAQ. CDR3 length: 15 residues. CDR3 in amino acids: CASSLTGNSAYEQYF. As DNA, the CDR3 is TGTGCCAGCAGCCTGACAGGGAATTCGGCCTACGAGCAGTACTTC.

The chain combines TRBV27 with TRBJ1-6, with D possibly TRBD1 on 6 matching bases. CDR3 length equals 13 residues. Trimming cost V 5 bases and J 10 bases, with 12 bases left between them. Looked up from germline, CDR1 is MNHEY and CDR2 is SMNVEV (reference sequence). In nucleotides, the CDR3 is TGTGCCAGCAGTCACAGGGCTCGCTCACCCCTCCACTTT. It translates to CASSHRARSPLHF.

The chain is built from TRBV6-4 and TRBJ2-2; 12 positions agree with TRBD1. The CDR3 contains 15 residues. Germline CDR1 is MRHNA and CDR2 is SNTAGT. The trim removed 5 bases at V and 8 bases at J, leaving 6 bases unmatched. This CDR3 reads CASSRGQGASGELFF. The CDR3 DNA is TGTGCCAGCAGTCGGGGACAGGGGGCATCGGGGGAGCTGTTTTTT.

This sequence joins TRBV7-2 and TRBJ2-1; 10 bases are a match to TRBD1. The V and J ends lost 4 bases and 7 bases, in that order; junction bases with no gene match: 4. Germline CDR1 reads SGHTA; CDR2 reads FQGNSA. CDR3 length: 14 residues. CDR3 protein: CASSYDRGRNEQFF. In DNA, the CDR3 is TGTGCCAGCAGCTATGACAGGGGGCGGAATGAGCAGTTCTTC. The whole variable domain, remainder taken from reference TRBV7-2 and TRBJ2-1, is GAGVSQSPSNKVTEKGKDVELRCDPISGHTALYWYRQSLGQGLEFLIYFQGNSAPDKSGLPSDRFSAERTGGSVSTLTIQRTQQEDSAVYLCASSYDRGRNEQFFGPGTRLTVL.

This clone came up once. J is TRBJ1-1 and V is TRBV6-5; possible D gene TRBD1, 6 bases. The CDR3 is 14 residues long. The germline V and J ends were trimmed by 7 bases and 1 base, with 13 bases remaining between them. The germline V gene encodes CDR1 MNHEY and CDR2 SVGAGI. CDR3 sequence (DNA): TGTGCCAGCAAAGAAAGGGGGGGGAACACTGAAGCTTTCTTT. Translation: CASKERGGNTEAFF.

This sequence joins TRBV29-1 and TRBJ1-5, with 10 bases identical to TRBD1. The CDR3 runs to 13 residues. V lost 6 bases and J lost 3; bases outside the gene matches: 2. The germline CDR1 and CDR2 sequences are SQVTM and ANQGSEA. The CDR3 coding sequence is TGCAGCGTGGGACAGGGGAACAATCAGCCCCAGCATTTT. This gives the protein CSVGQGNNQPQHF.

The chain employs TRBV28 and TRBJ1-2, with a weak D call TRBD1 (6 bases). Germline values: CDR1 MDHEN, CDR2 SYDVKM. CDR3 length equals 14 residues. V shed 6 bases and J shed 5 bases, with 16 bases lying between them. CDR3 protein: CASRIRGGEYGYTF. The CDR3 DNA reads TGTGCCAGCAGGATCAGGGGTGGGGAGTATGGCTACACCTTC.

The table lists this clone with a few counts. V and J are TRBV29-1 and TRBJ2-1, with D uncertain. This CDR3 contains 11 residues. Trimming stripped 6 bases from V and 3 bases from J, with 6 bases between. Germline assignment: CDR1 SQVTM and CDR2 ANQGSEA. This chain's CDR3 is CSVLVYNEQFF. The CDR3 DNA is TGCAGCGTCCTAGTCTACAATGAGCAGTTCTTC.

The V and J genes are TRBV9 and TRBJ1-2, with D unresolved. The CDR3 loop spans 12 amino acids. Germline values: CDR1 SGDLS, CDR2 YYNGEE. V gave up 3 bases and J gave up 0 bases, with 3 bases separating them. CDR3 sequence (DNA): TGTGCCAGCAGCGAGCCTAACTATGGCTACACCTTC. Encoded protein: CASSEPNYGYTF.

The chain recombines TRBV11-3 with TRBJ2-2; 8 bases are a match to TRBD1. V dropped 5 bases and J dropped 4; count of bases not matched to a gene: 6. Germline V gives CDR1 SGHNT, CDR2 YENEEA. The CDR3 consists of 15 residues. The CDR3 loop reads CASSPRQGTTGELFF. The CDR3 nucleotides are TGTGCCAGCAGCCCTCGACAGGGGACCACCGGGGAGCTGTTTTTT.

The CDR3: CASSPGQGVGGELFF. CDR3 in DNA: TGTGCCAGCAGCCCGGGACAGGGGGTTGGCGGGGAGCTGTTTTTT. The chain couples TRBV5-6 to TRBJ2-2, with 11 bases that match TRBD1. V was clipped by 4 bases and J by 7 bases; unmatched bases: 6. The CDR3 covers 15 residues. CDR1 SGHDT and CDR2 YYEEEE come from the germline V gene.

J is TRBJ2-7 and V is TRBV6-5; D is uncertain. Germline-derived CDR1 and CDR2 are MNHEY and SVGAGI. This CDR3 comprises 13 residues. Trimming took off 4 bases at V and 2 bases at J, with 9 bases between the two ends. The CDR3 sequence is CASSFQATYEQYF. The CDR3 bases are TGTGCCAGCAGTTTCCAGGCCACCTACGAGCAGTACTTC.

The chain couples TRBV5-1 to TRBJ1-2; 7 bases align to TRBD1. This CDR3 contains 13 residues. The germline CDR1 and CDR2 sequences are SGHRS and YFSETQ. V shed 4 bases, J shed 8 bases, and the junction held 8 bases outside the gene matches. The CDR3: CASSALRGRGYTF. CDR3 DNA: TGCGCCAGCAGCGCCTTGAGGGGGCGAGGCTACACCTTC.

The chain joins TRBV9 to TRBJ2-2; TRBD2 matches at 9 bases. CDR3 length: 17 residues. Germline loops: CDR1 SGDLS, CDR2 YYNGEE. The J segment lost 8 bases and the V segment lost 4 bases, leaving 15 bases of the junction unmatched. The CDR3 DNA sequence: TGTGCCAGCAGCTCATATAGCGGGGGAGGTAGCAGGGGGGAGCTGTTTTTT. Translation: CASSSYSGGGSRGELFF.

This clone is a singleton in its sample. This rearrangement joins TRBV27 to TRBJ2-5; 8 bases match TRBD2. Germline CDR1 MNHEY, CDR2 SMNVEV (reference sequence). V dropped 2 bases and J dropped 0; count of bases not matched to a gene: 5. The length of the CDR3 is 16 residues. The CDR3 DNA reads TGTGCCAGCAGTTTAGGGAGCGGGAGACACCAAGAGACCCAGTACTTC. Translated: CASSLGSGRHQETQYF.

J is TRBJ1-3 and V is TRBV5-1; a possible D gene is TRBD1 (6 bases). V dropped 2 bases and J dropped 2 bases, with 8 bases sitting between them. Per the germline V gene, CDR1 is SGHRS and CDR2 is YFSETQ. The CDR3 covers 14 residues. The CDR3 is CASSFTGPGNTIYF. The CDR3 DNA is TGCGCCAGCAGCTTTACAGGGCCTGGAAACACCATATATTTT.

The CDR3: CASSPLDRDNQPQHF. In DNA form, the CDR3 reads TGTGCCAGTAGTCCTTTGGACAGAGACAATCAGCCCCAGCATTTT. V and J are TRBV19 and TRBJ1-5; possible D gene TRBD1, 6 bases. The length of the CDR3 is 15 residues. Trimming removed 5 bases at V and 3 bases at J, with 14 bases between. Germline CDR1 reads LNHDA; CDR2 reads SQIVND (reference sequence). Variable domain in full (rest from reference TRBV19 and TRBJ1-5): DGGITQSPKYLFRKEGQNVTLSCEQNLNHDAMYWYRQDPGQGLRLIYYSQIVNDFQKGDIAEGYSVSREKKESFPLTVTSAQKNPTAFYLCASSPLDRDNQPQHFGDGTRLSIL.

The chain joins TRBV27 to TRBJ2-3; 14 bases align to TRBD2. With 6 bases clipped from V and 4 bases from J, the junction kept 9 bases outside the gene matches. Germline CDR1 is MNHEY and CDR2 is SMNVEV (reference sequence). The CDR3 is 17 amino acids. The CDR3 sequence is CASSTLRLAGGPDTQYF. In DNA, the CDR3 is TGTGCCAGCAGCACCCTTCGACTAGCGGGAGGGCCAGATACGCAGTATTTT.

The chain's CDR3 is CASRSNANYEQYF. Here the CDR3 DNA reads TGTGCCAGTAGATCCAACGCGAACTACGAGCAGTACTTC. The chain uses TRBV19 and TRBJ2-7, with no clear D. V lost 6 bases and J lost 3, with 12 bases in between. CDR3 length: 13 residues. Germline V gene data show CDR1 as LNHDA and CDR2 as SQIVND (reference sequence).

The rearrangement joins TRBV15 to TRBJ2-7; 12 bases are shared with TRBD2. After removal of 1 base from V and 1 base from J, the junction contained 2 bases not matched to a gene. Germline assignment: CDR1 LNHNV and CDR2 YYDKDF (reference sequence). This CDR3 has 16 residues. CDR3 amino acids: CATSRGGLAGSYEQYF. The CDR3, as DNA: TGTGCCACCAGCAGAGGTGGACTAGCGGGGTCCTACGAGCAGTACTTC.

The chain uses TRBV28 and TRBJ1-2; the D is unclear. The CDR3 runs 12 residues. Germline V gene data show CDR1 as MDHEN and CDR2 as SYDVKM. Trimming took off 6 bases at V and 2 bases at J, with 7 bases between the two ends. The CDR3 here is CASSAGNYGYTF. CDR3 DNA sequence: TGTGCCAGCAGCGCAGGAAACTATGGCTACACCTTC.

The chain joins TRBV10-1 to TRBJ1-1; no clear D. V lost 2 bases to trimming and J lost 0 bases, with 7 bases between them. Germline V gene data show CDR1 as WNHNN and CDR2 as SYGVQD (reference sequence). The CDR3 is made up of 14 amino acids. CDR3: CASSEGGVNTEAFF. The CDR3 coding sequence is TGCGCCAGCAGTGAGGGCGGGGTGAACACTGAAGCTTTCTTT.

This chain joins TRBV4-3 and TRBJ2-7, with 7 positions matching TRBD1. This CDR3 contains 14 residues. Germline V gene sequence: CDR1 LGHNA, CDR2 YSLEER. V trimming: 4 bases; J trimming: 3 bases; junction bases outside the gene matches: 6. In DNA form, the CDR3 reads TGCGCCAGCAGCCCAGACAGGGAATACTACGAGCAGTACTTC. This codes for CASSPDREYYEQYF.

V usage is TRBV10-2 and J usage is TRBJ1-1, with 8 positions matching TRBD1. The CDR3 has 13 residues. The trim removed 7 bases at V and 4 bases at J, leaving 5 bases unmatched. Looked up from germline, CDR1 is WSHSY and CDR2 is SAAADI. The CDR3 loop is CASITGGGTEAFF. The CDR3 nucleotides read TGCGCCAGCATCACAGGGGGGGGCACTGAAGCTTTCTTT.

The V and J genes are TRBV2 and TRBJ2-2; 10 positions agree with TRBD1. The CDR3 is 15 amino acids. In germline, CDR1 is SNHLY, CDR2 FYNNEI. V was pared by 6 bases and J by 3 bases, with 4 bases of the junction left unmatched. This CDR3 reads CASRGQGTYTGELFF. The DNA of the CDR3 is TGTGCCAGCAGGGGACAGGGGACCTACACCGGGGAGCTGTTTTTT.

The V and J genes are TRBV7-9 and TRBJ1-2, with no clear D. The V gene lost 3 bases and the J gene lost 8 bases, with 10 bases spanning the gap. The CDR3 totals 12 residues. Germline lookup yields CDR1 SEHNR and CDR2 FQNEAQ (reference sequence). CDR3 protein: CASSFRTWGYTF. CDR3 in DNA: TGTGCCAGCAGCTTTCGGACTTGGGGCTACACCTTC.

This chain links TRBV29-1 with TRBJ2-2; perhaps TRBD1 as D (8 bases). CDR3 length equals 13 residues. The germline gives CDR1 SQVTM, CDR2 ANQGSEA. CDR3 in DNA: TGCGGAGCGGGGACAGGACGCACCGGGGAGCTGTTTTTT. It codes for CGAGTGRTGELFF.

The table lists this clone with a count of one. The chain recombines TRBV6-5 with TRBJ2-1; the match to TRBD2 covers 7 bases. V was pared by 4 bases and J by 5 bases, with 11 bases of the junction left unmatched. The CDR3 has 16 amino acids. Germline CDR1 reads MNHEY; CDR2 reads SVGAGI. Written as DNA, the CDR3 is TGTGCCAGCAGTTCCTCACGGGGGGTACATGACAATGAGCAGTTCTTC. As protein: CASSSSRGVHDNEQFF.